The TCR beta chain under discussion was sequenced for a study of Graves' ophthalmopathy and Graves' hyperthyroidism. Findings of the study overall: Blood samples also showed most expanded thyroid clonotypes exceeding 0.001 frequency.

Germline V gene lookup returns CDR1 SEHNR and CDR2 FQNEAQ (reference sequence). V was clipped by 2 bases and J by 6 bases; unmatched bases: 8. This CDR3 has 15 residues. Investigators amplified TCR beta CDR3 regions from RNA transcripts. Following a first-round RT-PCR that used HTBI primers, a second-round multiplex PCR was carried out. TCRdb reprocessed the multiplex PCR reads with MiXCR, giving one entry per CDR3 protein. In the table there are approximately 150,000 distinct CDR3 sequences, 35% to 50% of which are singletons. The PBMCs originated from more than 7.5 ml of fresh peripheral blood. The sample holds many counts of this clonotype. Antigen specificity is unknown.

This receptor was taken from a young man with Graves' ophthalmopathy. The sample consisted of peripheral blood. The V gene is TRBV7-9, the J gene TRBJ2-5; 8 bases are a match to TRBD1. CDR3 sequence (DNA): TGTGCCAGCAGCTTATCCCGACAGGGGTGGCAGACCCAGTACTTC. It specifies CASSLSRQGWQTQYF. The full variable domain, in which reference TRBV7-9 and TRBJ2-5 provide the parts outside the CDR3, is DTGVSQNPRHKITKRGQNVTFRCDPISEHNRLYWYRQTLGQGPEFLTYFQNEAQLEKSRLLSDRFSAERPKGSFSTLEIQRTEQGDSAMYLCASSLSRQGWQTQYFGPGTRLLVL.